This TCR beta chain was recovered during a study of shared clonotypes between healthy human individuals (dated by TCRdb to the early 2020s). With regard to the full study: The cohort included three men and a couple of women between 18 and 49 years of age. Each donor's leukapheresis produced roughly between roughly 0.85 and 10 billion PBMCs. To estimate repertoire size and how much clonotypes are shared between individuals, the study performed deep sequencing of blood TCR repertoires from a handful of healthy adults. To increase sequencing depth and limit assay-specific biases, different laboratories used diverse techniques to prepare libraries and sequence TCR repertoires. For each donor, CD4 naive and CD4 memory were each run on three plates, CD8 naive on two plates, and CD8 memory on one plate. The study at large found these results: Based on pairwise subsampling, the degree of clonotype sharing among donors was expected to be affected by sequencing depth. Even with the large sequencing depth, rarefaction of the sorted-subset datasets indicated that sequencing was incomplete. Naive subsets generally had larger estimated clonotype richness than memory subsets did. Compared with non-shared clonotypes, clonotypes shared by all four sorted-subset donors had higher generation probabilities. About 4.5% of naive CD4, around 4% of naive CD8, roughly 2.4% of memory CD4, and 0.4% of memory CD8 clonotypes were shared across a few donors. Sampling was restricted to blood, and TCR repertoires in tissue are likely to differ from TCR repertoires in blood. The genetic and exposure-history diversity represented was limited by the small number of donors.

Regarding this clone: It lacks a known antigen. The record has no base qualities; no much larger clone is one base away.

The donors were healthy, HIV-negative adults who had no recently reported acute infections or vaccinations. Every donor was a Caucasian adult residing in Nashville, Tennessee, USA. CD4+ T cells were enriched by magnetic negative selection; naive cells were then positively selected on CD45RA, and the negative fraction formed the memory subset. After blood collection by leukapheresis, PBMCs were isolated using Ficoll-Histopaque density gradient centrifugation and then cryopreserved in the vapor phase of liquid nitrogen. Purity and quantity of every magnetically sorted T cell population were checked by analytical flow cytometry. Genomic DNA was isolated from every sorted fraction and measured by UV absorbance on a Nanodrop 2000c. The CDR1 and CDR2 encoded by the germline V gene are WSHSY and SAAADI. Trimming takes 0 bases from V and 6 bases from J, and the germline ends sit 20 bases apart. CDR3 length: 17 amino acids, cysteine to phenylalanine. The CDR3 DNA has 51 bases and is translated from base 1.

Using the deep immunoSEQ assay, TCR CDR3 regions were amplified from genomic DNA by multiplex PCR. Extracted genomic DNA from each cell subset was distributed evenly across all wells of several immunoSEQ 96-well plates, and each plate was treated as a replicate. For sorted subsets, 200 ng of genomic DNA, equivalent to 30,000 or so T cell genomes, went into each replicate PCR. Purified libraries were measured with a Qubit 3.0 fluorometer, size-checked on a Bioanalyzer 2100, and measured again with the KAPA Library Quantification kit. Each immunoSEQ 96-well plate was sequenced on its own single-read 150-cycle Illumina NextSeq 550 flow cell. The study's processing was this. Because only junctional sequences without quality scores were contained in the immunoSEQ output, filtering matching that applied to full-length reads could not be performed. To assign V/J genes and CDR3, sequences were annotated using PyIR, a Python wrapper for IgBLAST v1.9, with IMGT germline references. Reads were filtered out if the reads had weak V/J assignments (E-value above 1e-6), no CDR3, stop codons, out-of-frame junctions, or ambiguous translated residues. A V3J clonotype was defined by an identical inferred V gene, J gene, and CDR3 amino acid sequence. Percentage overlap between repertoires was calculated by dividing the number of shared unique clonotypes by the size of the smaller repertoire. Repertoire richness was assessed with RTK rarefaction, the Chao1 estimator, and Recon v2.1 estimates of unobserved clonotypes. For all TCRbeta clonotypes obtained by the gDNA method from a few donors, generation probabilities were computed with OLGA. In its TCRdb copy, this immuneACCESS table keeps in-frame sequences only and misses some clones. Where compared with another copy, unresolved V genes explain less than half of these, and the others have no known cause. That table furnishes V, J and clone size, whereas the DNA furnished D and trimming. This sample lists about 980,000 clones; around 80% were detected once. The ten largest make up over 1.3% of the sample.

Sample: memory CD4+ T cells sorted from blood. Explained via the paper, the cell subset or site label denotes: CD45RA-negative fraction. This TCR derives from a young man in good health. Here the chain combines TRBV10-2 and TRBJ1-2; no confident D gene assignment can be made. The nucleotide sequence is TGCGCCAGCAGTGAGTCTGTATTCGGTAGGCGGGGAAATGGCTACACCTTC. It translates as CASSESVFGRRGNGYTF.